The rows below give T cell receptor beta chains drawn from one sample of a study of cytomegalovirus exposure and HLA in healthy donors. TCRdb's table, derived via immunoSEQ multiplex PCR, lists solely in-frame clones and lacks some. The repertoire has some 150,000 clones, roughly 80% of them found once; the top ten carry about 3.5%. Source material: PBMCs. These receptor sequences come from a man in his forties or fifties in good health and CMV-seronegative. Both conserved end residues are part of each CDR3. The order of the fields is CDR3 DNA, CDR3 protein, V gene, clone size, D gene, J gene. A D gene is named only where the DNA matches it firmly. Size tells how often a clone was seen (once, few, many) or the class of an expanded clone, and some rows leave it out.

TGTGCCAGCAGCTTAGTCGGACTCGGGGAGCAGTTCTTC | CASSLVGLGEQFF | TRBV7-2 | . | . | TRBJ2-1
TGCGCCAGCAGCTATGGACAGGGGGCGACCTCTGGGGCCAACGTCCTGACTTTC | CASSYGQGATSGANVLTF | TRBV5-1 | . | TRBD1 | TRBJ2-6
TGCGCCAGCAGCTATCTAGCGGGGGCCTACAATGAGCAGTTCTTC | CASSYLAGAYNEQFF | TRBV5-1 | . | TRBD2 | TRBJ2-1
TGTGCCAGCAGCGGGGGACAGACCTATTACGAGCAGTACTTC | CASSGGQTYYEQYF | TRBV9 | . | TRBD1 | TRBJ2-7
TGTGCCAGCACTACGGGGGTAGGGAGCTCCTACGAGCAGTACTTC | CASTTGVGSSYEQYF | TRBV6-1 | . | . | TRBJ2-7
TGTGCCAGCAGCTCAGCTAGCGGGGGGAGTGAGCAGTTCTTC | CASSSASGGSEQFF | TRBV5-4 | . | TRBD2 | TRBJ2-1
TGTGCCATCCCCCTCGAAGCGGGCAGAGAGAATGGCTACACCTTC | CAIPLEAGRENGYTF | TRBV10-3 | few | . | TRBJ1-2
TGTGCCAGCAGTGTCATCAAGGGGGCAGGGGGCTACACCTTC | CASSVIKGAGGYTF | TRBV2 | . | TRBD1 | TRBJ1-2
TGTGCCAGCAGCCCCCCCCACGGCGAGCAGTACTTC | CASSPPHGEQYF | TRBV7-9 | . | . | TRBJ2-7
TGTGCCAGCAGGGGGACAGGGATCGGAAAACTGTTTTTT | CASRGTGIGKLFF | TRBV25-1 | . | TRBD1 | TRBJ1-4
TGTGCCAGCAGCGAACTAGCGGGGTATTTGGAGACCCAGTACTTC | CASSELAGYLETQYF | TRBV9 | . | TRBD2 | TRBJ2-5
TGCGCCAGCAGCTTGAAGAGCATGAACACTGAAGCTTTCTTT | CASSLKSMNTEAFF | TRBV5-1 | few | . | TRBJ1-1
TGTGCCAGCAGTGAAGGCTCTATTACAGGCCTATTTTATGGCTACACCTTC | CASSEGSITGLFYGYTF | TRBV6-1 | . | . | TRBJ1-2
TGTGCCAGCAGCTTAGCGACAGGGGATGGAGCTTTCTTT | CASSLATGDGAFF | TRBV7-9 | few | TRBD1 | TRBJ1-1
TGTGCCAGCAGTCTGGAGGGTATAATATCGCGCACCCTCCACTTT | CASSLEGIISRTLHF | TRBV28 | once | . | TRBJ1-6
TGTGCCAGCAGTTCTTCTGGCCCATATCAGCCCCAGCATTTT | CASSSSGPYQPQHF | TRBV6-6 | few | . | TRBJ1-5
TGTGCCATCAGGGGGGCGAACCCGGACAACTATGGCTACACCTTC | CAIRGANPDNYGYTF | TRBV10-3 | . | . | TRBJ1-2
TGTGCCAGCAGCTCGGGAAGGACAGGTCTCTACTATGGCTACACCTTC | CASSSGRTGLYYGYTF | TRBV7-2 | . | TRBD1 | TRBJ1-2
TGTGCCAGTCGGCCTGTACAGACGAACACTGAAGCTTTCTTT | CASRPVQTNTEAFF | TRBV6-1 | . | . | TRBJ1-1
TGTGCCAGCAGTTGGGGGACACCTAACACTGAAGCTTTCTTT | CASSWGTPNTEAFF | TRBV27 | once | . | TRBJ1-1
TGCAGCGTTGATTCGGGATCTCACCCCGACTATGGCTACACCTTC | CSVDSGSHPDYGYTF | TRBV29-1 | few | . | TRBJ1-2
TGTGCCAGTAGTCCAGACAGGGGCACGCAGTATTTT | CASSPDRGTQYF | TRBV19 | once | TRBD1 | TRBJ2-3
TGTGCCAGCAGCTCGACAGTATTCTACGAGCAGTACTTC | CASSSTVFYEQYF | TRBV11-2 | . | . | TRBJ2-7
TGTGCCAGCAGCTTGGTCGAGGGCTACGAGCAGTACTTC | CASSLVEGYEQYF | TRBV5-6 | few | . | TRBJ2-7
TGCGCCAGCAGCCCCGGACAGGAATCCCTCTATTATGGCTACACCTTC | CASSPGQESLYYGYTF | TRBV5-1 | . | TRBD1 | TRBJ1-2
TGTGCCAGCAGAGAGGGTAGTTTCTACGAGCAGTACTTC | CASREGSFYEQYF | TRBV6-1 | . | . | TRBJ2-7
TGCGCCAGCAGCCTAGGATGGACAGGGACGACCACCGGGGAGCTGTTTTTT | CASSLGWTGTTTGELFF | TRBV5-1 | . | TRBD1 | TRBJ2-2
TGTTCCAGCAGCTTATCGGGACAGCCTTTCTATGGCTACACCTTC | CSSSLSGQPFYGYTF | TRBV7-9 | . | TRBD1 | TRBJ1-2
TGTGCCAGCAGTAAGGGACAGGGGACCTCACCCCTCCACTTT | CASSKGQGTSPLHF | TRBV6-5 | . | TRBD1 | TRBJ1-6
TGTGCCAGCAGTTGGGGGGGCGAGAGCACAGATACGCAGTATTTT | CASSWGGESTDTQYF | TRBV28 | . | . | TRBJ2-3
TGTGCCACCAGCAGAGATCAACAGAGCCGTGAAGCTTTCTTT | CATSRDQQSREAFF | TRBV15 | . | . | TRBJ1-1
TGTGCCAGCAGCGTACGGTGGCTAGCGGGGGGGCCAGGCAGCACAGATACGCAGTATTTT | CASSVRWLAGGPGSTDTQYF | TRBV9 | once | TRBD2 | TRBJ2-3
TGTGCCAGCATTCCTTCGGACAGGGCAGGTCAGCCCCAGCATTTT | CASIPSDRAGQPQHF | TRBV28 | . | TRBD1 | TRBJ1-5
TGTGCCAGCAGTTACGGCGGGGGGTACCAAGAGACCCAGTACTTC | CASSYGGGYQETQYF | TRBV6-5 | few | TRBD2 | TRBJ2-5
TGTGCCAGCAGCGACAAGCTAGCGGGGGGAAAGAACACCGGGGAGCTGTTTTTT | CASSDKLAGGKNTGELFF | TRBV9 | . | TRBD2 | TRBJ2-2
TGTGCCAGCAGTTTGGGACAGGGGGCAACTAATGAAAAACTGTTTTTT | CASSLGQGATNEKLFF | TRBV6-5 | . | TRBD1 | TRBJ1-4
TGTGCCAGCAGTTTACGATCGACAGGTGAAGGGGGATGGTCCTACGAGCAGTACTTC | CASSLRSTGEGGWSYEQYF | TRBV27 | . | . | TRBJ2-7
TGTGCCAGCAGTTTATCCCGCGGGGAGGGAAAACTGCTTTTT | CASSLSRGEGKLLF | TRBV28 | . | . | TRBJ1-4
TGTGCCAGCAGCCCCAGACAAGCGGGGAGCTACAATGAGCAGTTCTTC | CASSPRQAGSYNEQFF | TRBV7-8 | . | TRBD2 | TRBJ2-1
TGTGCCACCAGCAGAGTTTCAGATTACAATGAGCAGTTCTTC | CATSRVSDYNEQFF | TRBV15 | . | . | TRBJ2-1
TGTGCCAGCAGTTACTCCCTGGAGTACGAGCAGTACTTC | CASSYSLEYEQYF | TRBV6-6 | . | . | TRBJ2-7
TGTGCCAGCGGAGTCCAGCGATTTAACACAGATACGCAGTATTTT | CASGVQRFNTDTQYF | TRBV6-1 | . | . | TRBJ2-3
TGCGCCAGCAGCTTACAGGGGGGCACTGAAGCTTTCTTT | CASSLQGGTEAFF | TRBV5-1 | . | TRBD1 | TRBJ1-1
TGCAGCGCCACAGGGGGCCCTGATGAGCAGTTCTTC | CSATGGPDEQFF | TRBV29-1 | . | TRBD1 | TRBJ2-1
TGCGCCAGCAGCCCGGGTGCGGTTGGCAATCAGCCCCAGCATTTT | CASSPGAVGNQPQHF | TRBV4-1 | . | . | TRBJ1-5
TGTGCCAGCAGCCAGTCGACTAGCGCGAACAGGGATACGCAGTATTTT | CASSQSTSANRDTQYF | TRBV4-2 | . | TRBD2 | TRBJ2-3
TGTGCCAGCAGCTCTGGTGCGGGGGGCGACGAGCAGTACTTC | CASSSGAGGDEQYF | TRBV7-3 | . | TRBD2 | TRBJ2-7
TGTGCCAGTAGTAGCGGGGACGGCAGATATGGCTACACCTTC | CASSSGDGRYGYTF | TRBV19 | . | . | TRBJ1-2
TGCGCCAGCAGCTTGGAGGGACAGGGGGCCGGGTCACCCCTCCACTTT | CASSLEGQGAGSPLHF | TRBV5-1 | . | TRBD1 | TRBJ1-6
TGTGCCATATTCCGTGACACCACCTATGGCTACACCTTC | CAIFRDTTYGYTF | TRBV28 | . | . | TRBJ1-2
TGTGCCAGCAGCGTTCAGGGGGTAAGGGCCTACGAGCAGTACTTC | CASSVQGVRAYEQYF | TRBV5-6 | . | TRBD1 | TRBJ2-7
TGTGCCAGCAGACCCCAGGGCAAAGCCTACGAGCAGTACTTC | CASRPQGKAYEQYF | TRBV6-5 | once | . | TRBJ2-7
TGCGCCAGCAGCCAAGATTTCGTAGCGGGGGTTTACAATGAGCAGTTCTTC | CASSQDFVAGVYNEQFF | TRBV4-1 | . | TRBD2 | TRBJ2-1
TGTGCCAGCAGCTTGACAGATTATAATTCACCCCTCCACTTT | CASSLTDYNSPLHF | TRBV5-4 | . | . | TRBJ1-6
TGTGCCAGCAGTGAGAGGGGACAGTCGAGCACTGAAGCTTTCTTT | CASSERGQSSTEAFF | TRBV6-1 | few | TRBD1 | TRBJ1-1
TGTGCCAGCGCCTATAACCGGGGAGGGAGAAACACCATATATTTT | CASAYNRGGRNTIYF | TRBV27 | . | . | TRBJ1-3
TGTGCCAGCACCGAACGGGGTCGCGCAACTAATGAAAAACTGTTTTTT | CASTERGRATNEKLFF | TRBV5-4 | once | . | TRBJ1-4
TGTGCCAGCTCACCATGGGACAGGGTGGATCAGCCCCAGCATTTT | CASSPWDRVDQPQHF | TRBV18 | . | TRBD1 | TRBJ1-5
TGTGCCAGCAGTTTATGGGAGGCCGGGGAGCTGTTTTTT | CASSLWEAGELFF | TRBV27 | . | . | TRBJ2-2
TGTGCCAGCAGCTCCACGGGACAGGGGTATGAAAAACTGTTTTTT | CASSSTGQGYEKLFF | TRBV9 | . | TRBD1 | TRBJ1-4